This TCR beta chain was obtained from a study of shared clonotypes between healthy human individuals. In the study overall: For every donor, three CD4 naive, three CD4 memory, two CD8 naive and one CD8 memory plates were used.

Authors' data handling: Filtering differed, since immunoSEQ gave only junction sequences and no quality scores. Method: immunoSEQ multiplex PCR; TCRdb's copy keeps in-frame clones and lacks some. Clone size and V and J calls were adopted from that table, with D and trimming inferred from the DNA. The table includes about 2.4 million clones, 90% to 95% detected once. This CDR3 contains 18 residues. Germline CDR1 and CDR2: SEHNR and FQNEAQ (reference sequence). V gave up 5 bases and J gave up 3 bases; unmatched junction bases: 12. Whole-study results and caveats: An expected dependence of interdonor clonotype sharing on sequencing depth was noted.

Among the donors, all were Caucasian adults who lived in Nashville, Tennessee. Turning to this clone: The antigen remains unidentified.

Specimen: naive CD4+ T cells from PBMCs. The subset is: CD45RA+ positively selected. The clonotype comes from a man between 18 and 35 years old in good health. Some clones in this sample may be carry-over from other donors' samples. The rearrangement links TRBV7-9 to TRBJ2-5; the match to TRBD2 covers 13 bases. The CDR3 reads CASSPGTSGNLRKETQYF. The DNA for the CDR3 is TGTGCCAGCAGCCCGGGGACTAGCGGGAATCTGCGAAAAGAGACCCAGTACTTC.